In its sample, the clone carrying this TCR beta chain was seen a few times. Its antigen remains unidentified. Via MiXCR, TCRdb re-called the 5' RACE reads, giving one row per CDR3 protein. This sample has about 180,000 distinct CDR3 sequences; about 18% occur once, and the top ten carry 3.9%. This entry comes from a study of T-cell memory formation after mild COVID-19. Study-level information: Each donor largely had its own TCR clusters.

General study results and limits: Among contracting clones, CD4+ were mainly CM/EM and CD8+ enriched in EMRA. Pre-infection memory already had some responding clones, implying cross-reactive memory joined.

This receptor was obtained from a man aged 18 to 35 who had mild COVID-19 (a few samples of this study predate the infection). Cell type and time point are not known. What was sequenced was PBMCs or a T cell subset sorted from them (not recorded which).

The CDR3 coding sequence is TGCAGTGCGGTAGACAGGGGGGGTCAGCCCCAGCATTTT. Amino acids: CSAVDRGGQPQHF. This sequence joins TRBV20-1 and TRBJ1-5; TRBD1 matches 9 bases. Looked up from germline, CDR1 is DFQATT and CDR2 is SNEGSKA (reference sequence). J was trimmed by 6 bases and V by 6 bases; bases with no gene match: 6. CDR3 length: 13 amino acids.